These 8 T cell receptor beta chains were sequenced from one sample in a study of blood T cell repertoires in COVID-19. TCRdb's table, derived via immunoSEQ multiplex PCR, lists solely in-frame clones and lacks some. In the table there are roughly 150,000 clones, around 74% of which are singletons. What was sequenced was peripheral blood. These receptors were collected from a woman in her sixties with COVID-19, enrolled during active disease.

V usage is TRBV27 and J usage is TRBJ2-2, with a tentative D call TRBD1 (5 bases). Trimming removed 0 bases at V and 4 bases at J, with 12 bases between. The CDR3 runs to 16 residues. From germline, CDR1 is MNHEY and CDR2 SMNVEV (reference sequence). The CDR3: CASSLSKGLGTGELFF. CDR3 nucleotide sequence: TGTGCCAGCAGTTTATCGAAGGGGTTGGGCACCGGGGAGCTGTTTTTT.

This clone was seen once. J is TRBJ2-1 and V is TRBV9; D might be TRBD2 (7 bases). The CDR3 spans 13 residues. The V gene's germline CDR1 is SGDLS and CDR2 YYNGEE. Trimming pared 10 bases from V and 5 bases from J, leaving 16 bases between. CDR3 residues: CAPRPRGHNEQFF. CDR3 in DNA: TGTGCCCCCAGACCGCGGGGGCACAATGAGCAGTTCTTC.

The V call is TRBV18, the J call TRBJ1-5, with 8 bases aligning to TRBD1. J lost 3 bases, V lost 6 bases, and 7 bases had no gene match. This CDR3 spans 15 amino acids. Germline V gene lookup returns CDR1 KGHSH and CDR2 LQKENI. In nucleotides, the CDR3 is TGTGCCAGCTCGCCTACAGGGGGAATCAATCAGCCCCAGCATTTT. Amino acid sequence: CASSPTGGINQPQHF.

The chain is built from TRBV30 and TRBJ1-3; D possibly corresponds to TRBD1 (5 bases). The V and J ends lost 3 bases and 9 bases respectively, with 15 bases between them. The V gene's germline CDR1 is GTSNPN and CDR2 SVGIG (reference sequence). This CDR3 has 13 residues. In DNA, the CDR3 is TGTGCCTGGAGCGCAGGGACCGGGGGCACCATATATTTT. It codes for CAWSAGTGGTIYF.

V and J are TRBV11-1 and TRBJ2-5; no clear D gene. The V and J ends lost 4 bases and 0 bases respectively, with 6 bases between them. Germline lookup yields CDR1 SGHAT and CDR2 FQDESV (reference sequence). The CDR3 is made up of 13 amino acids. CDR3 sequence reads: CASSWAHQETQYF. CDR3 DNA sequence: TGTGCCAGCAGCTGGGCTCACCAAGAGACCCAGTACTTC. The variable domain in full, with the rest retrieved from reference TRBV11-1 and TRBJ2-5, is EAEVAQSPRYKITEKSQAVAFWCDPISGHATLYWYRQILGQGPELLVQFQDESVVDDSQLPKDRFSAERLKGVDSTLKIQPAELGDSAMYLCASSWAHQETQYFGPGTRLLVL.

V usage is TRBV28 and J usage is TRBJ1-4, with unresolved D. The CDR3 loop spans 14 amino acids. Germline CDR1 and CDR2: MDHEN and SYDVKM. Trimming left V 6 bases short and J 7 bases short, with 15 bases between. The CDR3 DNA sequence: TGTGCCAGCAGACCTGCCTTGGGGAGTGAAAAACTGTTTTTT. This codes for CASRPALGSEKLFF.

This chain links TRBV6-6 with TRBJ2-1, with 8 nucleotides matching TRBD2. In germline, CDR1 is MNHNY, CDR2 SVGAGI (reference sequence). The V and J ends lost 6 bases and 6 bases, in that order; junction bases with no gene match: 10. The length of the CDR3 is 15 residues. The CDR3 spells CASSPWAGGINEQFF. Written as DNA, the CDR3 is TGTGCCAGCAGCCCCTGGGCGGGGGGCATCAATGAGCAGTTCTTC.

The genes are TRBV20-1 and TRBJ2-7; 8 bases fit TRBD1. CDR1 and CDR2 (germline): DFQATT, SNEGSKA (reference sequence). The trim removed 3 bases at V and 3 bases at J, leaving 7 bases unmatched. CDR3 length: 14 amino acids. CDR3 DNA: TGCAGTGCTAGTAGTCAGACAGGGGACTACGAGCAGTACTTC. This codes for CSASSQTGDYEQYF.